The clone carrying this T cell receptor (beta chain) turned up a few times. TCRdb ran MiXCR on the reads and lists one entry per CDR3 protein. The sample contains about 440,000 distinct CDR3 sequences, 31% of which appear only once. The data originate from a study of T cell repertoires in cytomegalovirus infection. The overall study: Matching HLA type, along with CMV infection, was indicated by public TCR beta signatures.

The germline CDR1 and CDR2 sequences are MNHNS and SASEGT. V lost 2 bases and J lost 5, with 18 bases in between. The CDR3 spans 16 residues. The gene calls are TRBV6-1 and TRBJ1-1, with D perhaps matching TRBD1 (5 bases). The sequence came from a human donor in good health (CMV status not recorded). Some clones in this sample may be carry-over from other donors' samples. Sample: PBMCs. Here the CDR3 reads CASSERKAVRGTEAFF. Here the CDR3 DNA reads TGTGCCAGCAGTGAACGAAAGGCCGTGCGGGGGACTGAAGCTTTCTTT.